These 10 T cell receptor beta chains originate from one sample sequenced in a study of identical twins. In TCRdb, the 5' RACE reads were re-called with MiXCR into one record per CDR3 protein. The sample lists hundreds of thousands of distinct CDR3 sequences, 9.5% occurring once. The same specimen was also included in a second study, on yellow fever vaccine responses in identical twins.

Sequencing was done on a sample of CD8+ T cells sorted from blood. These receptors originate from a woman under 30 in good health.

This clonotype was detected many times. The chain links TRBV19 to TRBJ2-5; TRBD2 matches 7 bases. This CDR3 spans 10 amino acids. V gave up 11 bases and J gave up 3 bases; unmatched junction bases: 0. Germline V gene lookup returns CDR1 LNHDA and CDR2 SQIVND (reference sequence). The CDR3 region is CAGTKETQYF. In DNA, the CDR3 is TGTGCCGGGACTAAAGAGACCCAGTACTTC. The full variable domain, completed using reference TRBV19 and TRBJ2-5, is DGGITQSPKYLFRKEGQNVTLSCEQNLNHDAMYWYRQDPGQGLRLIYYSQIVNDFQKGDIAEGYSVSREKKESFPLTVTSAQKNPTAFYLCAGTKETQYFGPGTRLLVL.

This clonotype was counted only a few times. The genes are TRBV10-3 and TRBJ2-1, with TRBD1 matching 9 bases. Germline assignment: CDR1 ENHRY and CDR2 SYGVKD. The CDR3 extends over 17 amino acids. V lost 1 base and J lost 2; bases outside the gene matches: 6. This CDR3 reads CAISEFVGQGPYNEQFF. DNA for the CDR3: TGTGCCATCAGTGAGTTCGTGGGACAGGGACCCTACAATGAGCAGTTCTTC.

This clonotype was seen only a few times. The chain has TRBV20-1 and TRBJ2-3, with 15 bases fitting TRBD2. Looked up from germline, CDR1 is DFQATT and CDR2 is SNEGSKA (reference sequence). V lost 4 bases and J lost 6; bases outside the gene matches: 17. The CDR3 length is 19 residues. The CDR3 DNA sequence: TGCAGTGCTAAGTCGGGACTAGCGGGAGGTTTTTCCTTTTTGGATACGCAGTATTTT. Its translation: CSAKSGLAGGFSFLDTQYF.

This clonotype was detected a few times. V usage is TRBV7-9 and J usage is TRBJ2-7; 8 positions match TRBD2. The trim removed 6 bases at V and 5 bases at J, leaving 12 bases unmatched. Germline CDR1 SEHNR, CDR2 FQNEAQ (reference sequence). The CDR3 consists of 15 residues. The CDR3 spells CASSLNPGLVDEQYF. CDR3 bases: TGTGCCAGCAGTCTAAACCCGGGACTAGTAGACGAGCAGTACTTC.

This clonotype was counted a few times. CDR3 in amino acids: CSARGLDRGYEQYF. DNA of the CDR3: TGCAGTGCTAGAGGCCTAGACAGGGGCTACGAGCAGTACTTC. V usage is TRBV20-1 and J usage is TRBJ2-7, with 8 positions matching TRBD1. The germline CDR1 and CDR2 sequences are DFQATT and SNEGSKA (reference sequence). J lost 3 bases, V lost 1 base, and 5 bases had no gene match. CDR3 length: 14 amino acids.

This clonotype was observed a few times. The chain recombines TRBV6-2 or TRBV6-3 with TRBJ2-5; D could derive from TRBD1 or TRBD2 (6 bases each). Per the germline V gene, CDR1 is MNHEY and CDR2 is SVGEGT. The CDR3 extends over 16 amino acids. V was cut by 4 bases and J by 5 bases, with 20 bases left in between. The DNA for the CDR3 is TGTGCCAGCAGTTCAACAGGGCCCGGGACTTATGAGACCCAGTACTTC. Amino acid sequence: CASSSTGPGTYETQYF.

This clonotype was recorded a few times. The V gene is TRBV3-1, the J gene TRBJ2-2, with D tentatively TRBD1 (5 bases). The CDR3 totals 15 residues. Germline V gives CDR1 LGHDT, CDR2 YNNKEL (reference sequence). V dropped 6 bases and J dropped 3 bases, with 14 bases sitting between them. The CDR3 nucleotides are TGTGCCAGCAGGCACACCGACAGATACACCGGGGAGCTGTTTTTT. It is translated as CASRHTDRYTGELFF.

On this clonotype: This sequence may be a read error, since a much larger clone differs from it by one base. The chain joins TRBV27 to TRBJ2-7; tentatively, D is TRBD1 (5 bases). The V end lost 4 bases, the J end lost 2 bases, and 9 bases lay between the germline ends. This CDR3 has 13 amino acids. Per germline, CDR1 MNHEY and CDR2 SMNVEV (reference sequence). The CDR3 DNA reads TGTGCCAGCAGTTGGACACGAACCTACGAGCAGTACTTC. Encoded protein: CASSWTRTYEQYF.

This chain links TRBV10-2 with TRBJ1-1; D is uncertain. The CDR3 has 13 amino acids. Germline CDR1 WSHSY, CDR2 SAAADI. Trimming removed 1 base from V and 1 base from J, with 4 bases in between. The CDR3 reads CASSEFENTEAFF. The CDR3 DNA reads as TGCGCCAGCAGTGAGTTCGAGAACACTGAAGCTTTCTTT.

This clonotype was seen a few times. This chain links TRBV12-3 or TRBV12-4 with TRBJ1-2, with D maybe TRBD1 (5 bases). Between the trimmed V and J ends, which lost 5 bases and 6 bases, there was a span of 16 bases. The CDR3 length is 14 residues. This CDR3 reads CASSGTWGGNGYTF. Written as DNA, the CDR3 is TGTGCCAGCAGTGGGACGTGGGGAGGAAATGGCTACACCTTC.